The T cell receptor beta chain described here comes from a study of sequential checkpoint blockade in melanoma. Whole-study context: Patients were randomized 1:1 to nivolumab-then-ipilimumab or ipilimumab-then-nivolumab first-line. Twenty-two patients had matched tumor biopsies before treatment and at week 13 after nivolumab or ipilimumab alone. General study results and limits: Rising tumor T-cell fraction and clonality meant about 30 times likelier benefit.

Treatment specified: randomized to nivolumab then ipilimumab (arm A) or the reverse (arm B). This clone turned up a few times. The target antigen is unknown. Germline CDR1 and CDR2: MNHGY and SAAAGT. Trimming pared 5 bases from V and 1 base from J, leaving 16 bases between. There are 16 residues in the CDR3. The assay was immunoSEQ multiplex PCR, and TCRdb's table has in-frame clones only and misses some. Among approximately 3,500 clones listed, less than 30% were seen once. The sequencing here drew on tumor tissue (inferred from file names), taken from a patient given nivolumab and ipilimumab in sequence. This TCR derives from a human donor with melanoma. The rearrangement joins TRBV6-8 to TRBJ2-3; the D gene could be TRBD1 or TRBD2 (6 bases each). This CDR3 reads CASSGRWGAGTDTQYF. Written as DNA, the CDR3 is TGTGCCAGCAGTGGTCGGTGGGGGGCCGGCACAGATACGCAGTATTTT.